A single sample is the source of the 6 T cell receptor beta chains below, sequenced in a study of graft-versus-host responses after intestinal transplantation. Researchers placed around 200,000 CFSE-labeled responder cells in culture with around 200,000 irradiated, violet-dye-labeled stimulator cells. Sequencing used immunoSEQ multiplex PCR; TCRdb keeps in-frame clones, though not all of them. Of some 7,000 clones in the sample, around 30% were seen once. The source material was alloreactive CD8+ T cells from a mixed lymphocyte reaction culture, sampled before transplantation. Subset here: CFSE-low proliferating T cells sorted from roughly six-day pre-transplant mixed lymphocyte reaction (GvH or HvG direction). All receptors derive from a human patient who was an organ donor for intestinal transplantation.

The V call is TRBV11-2, the J call TRBJ2-7, with TRBD2 identical over 7 bases. CDR3 size: 15 residues. The V gene's germline CDR1 is SGHAT and CDR2 FQNNGV. V gave up 0 bases and J gave up 5 bases; unmatched junction bases: 7. CDR3 amino acids: CASSLESGGINEQYF. Here the CDR3 DNA reads TGTGCCAGCAGCTTAGAGTCGGGAGGTATAAACGAGCAGTACTTC. The full variable domain, rest sourced from reference TRBV11-2 and TRBJ2-7, is EAGVAQSPRYKIIEKRQSVAFWCNPISGHATLYWYQQILGQGPKLLIQFQNNGVVDDSQLPKDRFSAERLKGVDSTLKIQPAKLEDSAVYLCASSLESGGINEQYFGPGTRLTVT.

The J gene is TRBJ1-1, the V gene TRBV7-4; unclear D gene. Trimming removed 2 bases at V and 8 bases at J, with 6 bases between. The CDR3 has 11 residues. Germline V gene data show CDR1 as SGHVT and CDR2 as SQSDAQ. CDR3 sequence reads: CASSLTGEAFF. CDR3 DNA: TGTGCCAGCAGCTTAACCGGGGAAGCTTTCTTT. Full variable domain (rest looked up from reference TRBV7-4 and TRBJ1-1): GAGVSQSPRYKVAKRGRDVALRCDSISGHVTLYWYRQTLGQGSEVLTYSQSDAQRDKSGRPSGRFSAERPERSVSTLKIQRTEQGDSAVYLCASSLTGEAFFGQGTRLTVV.

By proportion, this clone is medium-sized. The gene calls are TRBV19 and TRBJ1-4; no reliable D call. The CDR3 spans 12 residues. The V end lost 5 bases, the J end lost 8 bases, and 9 bases lay between the germline ends. Germline V gives CDR1 LNHDA, CDR2 SQIVND (reference sequence). CDR3 nucleotides: TGTGCCAGTAGTTTCGGCGGGGAAAAACTGTTTTTT. It specifies CASSFGGEKLFF.

The chain links TRBV5-1 to TRBJ2-5, with 8 bases lining up with TRBD2. J lost 5 bases, V lost 0 bases, and 9 bases had no gene match. CDR1 and CDR2 from the germline V gene are SGHRS and YFSETQ. This CDR3 has 16 amino acids. CDR3 amino acids: CASSLVRAGVTETQYF. The CDR3 DNA is TGCGCCAGCAGCTTGGTTCGAGCGGGAGTTACGGAGACCCAGTACTTC.

Judged by abundance, this clone is medium-sized. CDR3 DNA sequence: TGTGCCAGCTCACCCCGGGACAGGGTTTGGGTCTACGAGCAGTACTTC. This sequence encodes CASSPRDRVWVYEQYF. The rearrangement joins TRBV18 to TRBJ2-7; 9 bases fit TRBD1. V was pared by 3 bases and J by 3 bases, with 9 bases of the junction left unmatched. The CDR3 runs 16 residues. Germline CDR1 and CDR2: KGHSH and LQKENI.

In its sample, this clone is medium-sized (0.01 to 0.1%). J is TRBJ2-7 and V is TRBV29-1; 8 nucleotides agree with TRBD1. The CDR3 is 15 residues long. Germline-derived CDR1 and CDR2 are SQVTM and ANQGSEA. Trimming cost V 7 bases and J 1 base; bases outside gene matches: 12. Here the CDR3 reads CSASIGGQASYEQYF. The CDR3 region has the DNA TGCAGCGCTTCGATTGGGGGACAGGCGTCCTACGAGCAGTACTTC.